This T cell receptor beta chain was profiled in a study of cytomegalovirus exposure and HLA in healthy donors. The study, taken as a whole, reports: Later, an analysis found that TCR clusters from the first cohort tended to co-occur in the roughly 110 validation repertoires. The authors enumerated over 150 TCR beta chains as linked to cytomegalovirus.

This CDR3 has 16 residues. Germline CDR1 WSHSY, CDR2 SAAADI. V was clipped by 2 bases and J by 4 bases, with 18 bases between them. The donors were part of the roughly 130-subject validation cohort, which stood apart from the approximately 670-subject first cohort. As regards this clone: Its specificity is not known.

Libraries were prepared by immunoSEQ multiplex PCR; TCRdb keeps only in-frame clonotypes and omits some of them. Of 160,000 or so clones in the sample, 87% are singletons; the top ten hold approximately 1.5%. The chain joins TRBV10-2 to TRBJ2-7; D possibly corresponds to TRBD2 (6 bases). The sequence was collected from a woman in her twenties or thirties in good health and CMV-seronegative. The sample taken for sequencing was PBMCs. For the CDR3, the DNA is TGCGCCAGCAGTGAGCCGGCCGGGGGAATTAGGTACGAGCAGTACTTC. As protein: CASSEPAGGIRYEQYF.